Shown below are 2 T cell receptor beta chains from a single sample sequenced in a study of cytotoxic CD8 clonotypes in ibrutinib-treated CLL. Clones were read by immunoSEQ multiplex PCR, and TCRdb kept only the in-frame ones, dropping some. In the table there are about 40,000 clones, roughly 72% of which are singletons. Source: PBMCs, taken at disease progression, from a patient treated with ibrutinib. The receptors here all came from a human donor with chronic lymphocytic leukemia.

The chain employs TRBV28 and TRBJ2-2; D gene ambiguous. The CDR3 contains 12 residues. Germline values: CDR1 MDHEN, CDR2 SYDVKM. V lost 5 bases to trimming and J lost 4 bases, with 5 bases between them. In nucleotides, the CDR3 is TGTGCCAGCAGTGTTAGCACCGGGGAGCTGTTTTTT. Translation gives CASSVSTGELFF. The full variable domain, its missing parts supplied by reference TRBV28 and TRBJ2-2, is DVKVTQSSRYLVKRTGEKVFLECVQDMDHENMFWYRQDPGLGLRLIYFSYDVKMKEKGDIPEGYSVSREKKERFSLILESASTNQTSMYLCASSVSTGELFFGEGSRLTVL.

The chain carries TRBV11-2 and TRBJ2-1; 7 bases line up with TRBD2. From germline, CDR1 is SGHAT and CDR2 FQNNGV. Germline trimming cut 0 bases from V and 0 bases from J; bases unmatched to any gene: 5. The CDR3 extends over 17 amino acids. In nucleotides, the CDR3 is TGTGCCAGCAGCTTAGATCGGTCGGGGGGCTCCTACAATGAGCAGTTCTTC. This gives the protein CASSLDRSGGSYNEQFF.